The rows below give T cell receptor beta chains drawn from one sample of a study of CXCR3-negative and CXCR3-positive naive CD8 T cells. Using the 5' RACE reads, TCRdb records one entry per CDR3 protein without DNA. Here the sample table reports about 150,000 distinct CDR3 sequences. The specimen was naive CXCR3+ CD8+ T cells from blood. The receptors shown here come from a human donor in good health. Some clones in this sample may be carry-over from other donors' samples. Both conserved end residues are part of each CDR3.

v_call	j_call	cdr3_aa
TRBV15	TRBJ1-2	CATSRAPGGANYGYTF
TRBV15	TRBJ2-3	CATSRDWTSESTDTQYF
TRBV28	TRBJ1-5	CASGDPNQPQHF
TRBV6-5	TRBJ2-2	CASSYQGGELFF
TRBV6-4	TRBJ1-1	CASSDSPLTEAFF
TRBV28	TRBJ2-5	CASSSPGLALQETQYF
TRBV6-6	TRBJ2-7	CASTRGGSLYEQYF
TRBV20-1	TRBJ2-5	CSARLAGDMETQYF
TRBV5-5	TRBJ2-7	CASSFMRTGGYEQYF
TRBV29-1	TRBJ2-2	CSVVYGARTGELFF
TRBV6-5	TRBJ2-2	CASSYWQNTGELFF
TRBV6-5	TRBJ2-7	CASSYSDLVGDEQYF
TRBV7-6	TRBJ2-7	CASSSPGLVNEQYF
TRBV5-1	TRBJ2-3	CASSLVGLAGTDTQYF
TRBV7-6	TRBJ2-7	CASSFSQGGAYEQYF
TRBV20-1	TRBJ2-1	CSASPADFLALYNEQFF
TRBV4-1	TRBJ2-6	CASSQDPGPGANVLTF
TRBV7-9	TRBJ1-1	CASSPRDSTEAFF
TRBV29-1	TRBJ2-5	CSVENPRDTRTGWETQYF
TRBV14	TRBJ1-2	CASSQLGTGGFGGYTF
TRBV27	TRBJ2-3	CASSLSHRADTQYF
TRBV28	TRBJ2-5	CASSFGPQTSVETQYF
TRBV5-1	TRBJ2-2	CASSYPRGSAGTGELFF
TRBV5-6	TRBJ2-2	CASSLEAGVNTGELFF
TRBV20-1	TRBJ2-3	CSAKDFNTDTQYF
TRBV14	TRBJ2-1	CASSQVREPHNEQFF
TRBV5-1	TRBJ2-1	CASSSVPRMSNEQFF